The subject of this entry is one TCR beta chain. TCRdb reprocessed the RT-PCR reads with MiXCR, giving one entry per CDR3 protein. The sample shows almost 700,000 distinct CDR3 sequences, 14% of them seen only once. Trimming took 5 bases from V and 9 from J; bases not matched to a gene: 10. Germline CDR1 and CDR2: DFQATT and SNEGSKA (reference sequence). CDR3 length: 13 amino acids. Sequencing used memory CD4+ T cells from blood. The J gene is TRBJ2-1, the V gene TRBV20-1; 7 bases line up with TRBD2. This TCR came from a female donor in good health, serving as a healthy control. The DNA of the CDR3 is TGCAGTGCTCTCAGCGGGACTCGCGGTGAGCAGTTCTTC. Protein product: CSALSGTRGEQFF.